The 22 T cell receptor beta chains listed next were all sequenced from one sample in a study of Tregs in tolerant kidney transplant recipients. Assay used: immunoSEQ multiplex PCR; TCRdb lists only in-frame clones, some missing. This sample yields tens of thousands of clones, of which approximately 89% are seen a single time; 0.3% to 0.4% belongs to the top ten. The sample in question was Tregs from blood, obtained before the transplant. The receptors here all came from a human donor who received a combined kidney and bone marrow transplant.

V gene TRBV27 combines with J gene TRBJ1-4, with D possibly TRBD1 on 5 matching bases. V lost 3 bases and J lost 6, with 14 bases in between. The CDR3 contains 15 residues. CDR1 is MNHEY, CDR2 SMNVEV, per germline (reference sequence). As DNA, the CDR3 is TGTGCCAGCAGTTTGAGGGCAGGGATCTATGAAAAACTGTTTTTT. Encoded protein: CASSLRAGIYEKLFF.

The chain combines TRBV5-4 with TRBJ2-1, with D uncertain. Germline V gene lookup returns CDR1 SGHNT and CDR2 YYREEE (reference sequence). The V end was cut by 4 bases, the J end by 4 bases, with 15 bases between. The CDR3 contains 15 residues. The CDR3 DNA reads as TGTGCCAGCAGCGCTGAGGCGGCTAGTTACAATGAGCAGTTCTTC. It yields the protein CASSAEAASYNEQFF. The variable domain in full, completed from reference TRBV5-4 and TRBJ2-1, reads ETGVTQSPTHLIKTRGQQVTLRCSSQSGHNTVSWYQQALGQGPQFIFQYYREEENGRGNFPPRFSGLQFPNYSSELNVNALELDDSALYLCASSAEAASYNEQFFGPGTRLTVL.

The chain links TRBV7-2 to TRBJ1-1; 7 nucleotides line up with TRBD1. CDR3 length equals 16 residues. The ends lost 5 bases at V and 0 bases at J; junction bases unmatched: 9. The germline V gene encodes CDR1 SGHTA and CDR2 FQGNSA. CDR3 in amino acids: CASSASWGQMNTEAFF. CDR3 nucleotide sequence: TGTGCCAGCAGCGCGAGTTGGGGACAGATGAACACTGAAGCTTTCTTT.

The V and J genes are TRBV19 and TRBJ2-1; the D gene is possibly TRBD1 (5 bases). Germline values: CDR1 LNHDA, CDR2 SQIVND (reference sequence). The CDR3 is 14 residues long. The V end was cut by 5 bases, the J end by 4 bases, with 12 bases between. Here the CDR3 DNA reads TGTGCCAGTAGTTGGTCGGACACTTACAATGAGCAGTTCTTC. Its translation: CASSWSDTYNEQFF.

This chain uses TRBV5-1 with TRBJ2-7, with D hard to call. The CDR3 contains 13 residues. Germline V gene data show CDR1 as SGHRS and CDR2 as YFSETQ. The V end lost 1 base, the J end lost 1 base, and 6 bases lay between the germline ends. DNA of the CDR3: TGCGCCAGCAGCTTGCCCTCATCCTACGAGCAGTACTTC. It encodes CASSLPSSYEQYF.

J is TRBJ1-3 and V is TRBV18, with D maybe TRBD1 (6 bases). With 6 bases removed from V and 2 bases from J, the gap between germline ends came to 11 bases. CDR3 length equals 14 residues. Germline-derived CDR1 and CDR2 are KGHSH and LQKENI. CDR3 sequence: CASSQGTTGNTIYF. The CDR3 DNA follows: TGTGCCAGCTCTCAAGGGACAACTGGAAACACCATATATTTT.

The gene calls are TRBV6-5 and TRBJ1-1; 8 nucleotides agree with TRBD1. With V trimmed by 7 bases and J by 1 base, 5 bases remained unmatched. The germline V gene encodes CDR1 MNHEY and CDR2 SVGAGI. The CDR3 loop spans 14 amino acids. Here the CDR3 reads CASKTGTGNTEAFF. In DNA form, the CDR3 reads TGTGCCAGCAAAACCGGGACAGGGAACACTGAAGCTTTCTTT.

This clone was found once. The rearrangement links TRBV5-1 to TRBJ1-1; D possibly corresponds to TRBD1 (5 bases). Germline V gives CDR1 SGHRS, CDR2 YFSETQ. The CDR3 spans 12 residues. With 1 base removed from V and 8 bases from J, the gap between germline ends came to 9 bases. CDR3 in amino acids: CASSLNQGEAFF. Here the CDR3 DNA reads TGCGCCAGCAGCTTGAACCAGGGCGAAGCTTTCTTT.

This clone was detected only once. The chain has TRBV5-1 and TRBJ2-7; maybe TRBD2 (5 bases). V was cut by 0 bases and J by 1 base, with 8 bases left in between. CDR1 and CDR2 from the germline V gene are SGHRS and YFSETQ. CDR3 size: 14 residues. CDR3 sequence reads: CASSLAPGSYEQYF. CDR3 DNA sequence: TGCGCCAGCAGCTTGGCCCCGGGGTCCTACGAGCAGTACTTC.

The rearrangement uses TRBV10-3 and TRBJ2-5; maybe TRBD1 (8 bases). The CDR3 extends over 15 amino acids. Per the germline V gene, CDR1 is ENHRY and CDR2 is SYGVKD. The V end lost 0 bases, the J end lost 5 bases, and 13 bases lay between the germline ends. The CDR3 reads CAISESEQGGETQYF. For the CDR3, the DNA is TGTGCCATCAGTGAGTCGGAACAGGGGGGGGAGACCCAGTACTTC.

This chain links TRBV9 with TRBJ1-1; D unresolved. The CDR3 length is 14 residues. CDR1 is SGDLS and CDR2 is YYNGEE in the germline V gene. Trimming left V 3 bases short and J 3 bases short, with 12 bases between. This CDR3 is CASSALTRDTEAFF. CDR3 bases: TGTGCCAGCAGCGCATTGACAAGGGACACTGAAGCTTTCTTT.

This clone was seen a few times. V and J are TRBV19 and TRBJ2-5, with 7 bases lining up with TRBD1. Per the germline V gene, CDR1 is LNHDA and CDR2 is SQIVND (reference sequence). J was trimmed by 2 bases and V by 8 bases; bases with no gene match: 5. This CDR3 is 13 amino acids long. The CDR3 coding sequence is TGTGCCAGTTCAACAGGGGTTCAAGAGACCCAGTACTTC. This translates into CASSTGVQETQYF.

The CDR3: CASSRGSGNTIYF. As DNA, the CDR3 is TGCGCCAGCAGCCGGGGAAGTGGAAACACCATATATTTT. The J gene is TRBJ1-3, the V gene TRBV10-1, with unresolved D. This CDR3 has 13 residues. Trimming shortened V by 6 bases and J by 3 bases, and 9 bases separated the two germline ends. The germline CDR1 and CDR2 sequences are WNHNN and SYGVQD (reference sequence).

The rearrangement links TRBV4-1 to TRBJ1-1, with D perhaps TRBD1 (6 bases). Trimming removed 4 bases at V and 0 bases at J, with 12 bases between. The CDR3 runs 15 residues. The germline V gene has CDR1 MGHRA and CDR2 YSYEKL. Here the CDR3 reads CASSRRTAMNTEAFF. Here the CDR3 DNA reads TGCGCCAGCAGCCGGAGGACAGCGATGAACACTGAAGCTTTCTTT.

The chain uses TRBV5-1 and TRBJ2-2, with 9 positions matching TRBD2. V trimming: 7 bases; J trimming: 5 bases; junction bases outside the gene matches: 3. Germline CDR1 SGHRS, CDR2 YFSETQ. The CDR3 extends over 13 amino acids. The CDR3 loop reads CASFSGSTGELFF. CDR3 nucleotide sequence: TGCGCCAGCTTTAGCGGGAGTACCGGGGAGCTGTTTTTT.

CDR3 DNA: TGTGCCAGCAGTTACTCCGGGACAGAACTTACCGAGCAGTACTTC. It is translated as CASSYSGTELTEQYF. V gene TRBV6-5 combines with J gene TRBJ2-7, with 7 nucleotides matching TRBD1. V was clipped by 0 bases and J by 6 bases; unmatched bases: 8. This CDR3 comprises 15 residues. CDR1 and CDR2 from the germline V gene are MNHEY and SVGAGI.

This rearrangement joins TRBV7-2 to TRBJ2-5, with D maybe TRBD1 (5 bases). Germline assignment: CDR1 SGHTA and CDR2 FQGNSA. V was trimmed by 5 bases and J by 3 bases, leaving 19 bases between them. This CDR3 region has 16 residues. Here the CDR3 DNA reads TGTGCCAGCAGCGCCCTGGACAAGGGCCATAAAGAGACCCAGTACTTC. It translates to CASSALDKGHKETQYF.

This rearrangement joins TRBV29-1 to TRBJ2-5, with TRBD1 identical over 7 bases. Germline-derived CDR1 and CDR2 are SQVTM and ANQGSEA. CDR3 length: 12 amino acids. J lost 3 bases, V lost 4 bases, and 2 bases had no gene match. The CDR3 region is CSVGQGEETQYF. The CDR3 DNA reads as TGCAGCGTTGGTCAGGGGGAAGAGACCCAGTACTTC.

The rearrangement joins TRBV5-4 to TRBJ1-2, with TRBD1 matching 9 bases. The CDR3 contains 13 residues. After removal of 4 bases from V and 2 bases from J, the junction contained 0 bases not matched to a gene. Germline V CDR1 and CDR2: SGHNT, YYREEE (reference sequence). This CDR3 reads CASSGQGNYGYTF. Here the CDR3 DNA reads TGTGCCAGCAGCGGACAGGGGAACTATGGCTACACCTTC.

The rearrangement links TRBV5-1 to TRBJ2-3, with D possibly matching TRBD2 (5 bases). Germline lookup yields CDR1 SGHRS and CDR2 YFSETQ. The germline V and J ends were trimmed by 5 bases and 0 bases, with 10 bases remaining between them. CDR3 length equals 14 residues. CDR3 region: CASRGRTSTDTQYF. Written as DNA, the CDR3 is TGCGCCAGCAGGGGCCGGACTAGCACAGATACGCAGTATTTT.

V gene TRBV12-5 combines with J gene TRBJ2-7; 9 nucleotides line up with TRBD1. Germline assignment: CDR1 LGHNT and CDR2 FRNRAP. Losses at the gene ends were 0 bases for V and 1 base for J; bases not matched to a gene: 10. The CDR3 runs to 18 residues. This chain's CDR3 is CASGLVHQVGTGSYEQYF. In DNA, the CDR3 is TGTGCTAGTGGTTTGGTCCATCAGGTCGGGACAGGGTCCTACGAGCAGTACTTC.

V gene TRBV7-2 combines with J gene TRBJ2-5; tentatively, D is TRBD2 (5 bases). The J call may be incorrect, as the DNA end agrees better with TRBJ2-7. Germline V gene sequence: CDR1 SGHTA, CDR2 FQGNSA. The CDR3 covers 14 residues. The CDR3 DNA follows: TGTGCCAGCAGCCTCCGGGATTCTCCTAACGAGCAGTACTTC. Amino acids: CASSLRDSPNEQYF.